This T cell receptor (beta chain) is from a study of blood T cell repertoires in COVID-19. Enrolled during active infection, Seattle patients were then followed longitudinally. In the authors' methods: Reference gene primer amplification gave estimated nucleated cell counts. TCRdb's copy holds only in-frame clones and misses some; the assay was immunoSEQ multiplex PCR. V and J calls and clone size are copied from that table; D and trimming were computed from the DNA. The sample has about 240,000 clones; 85% to 95% are singletons. This CDR3 spans 14 amino acids. V was shortened by 1 base and J by 7 bases, with 11 bases between the two germline ends. Germline assignment: CDR1 SGHTA and CDR2 FQGNSA.

Sequenced: peripheral blood. The V gene is TRBV7-2, the J gene TRBJ1-5; TRBD1 might be the D (5 bases). This clonotype originated in a man aged 25-45 years with COVID-19, enrolled during active disease. CDR3 protein: CASSLGGGGQPQHF. The CDR3 coding sequence is TGTGCCAGCAGCTTAGGGGGGGGAGGGCAGCCCCAGCATTTT.